Listed here are 8 T cell receptor beta chains from one sample, sequenced in a study of blood T cell repertoires in COVID-19. Method: immunoSEQ multiplex PCR; TCRdb's copy keeps in-frame clones and lacks some. The table lists 95,000 to 100,000 clones, 85% of them singletons, with more than 1.5% in the top ten. The sequenced sample consisted of peripheral blood. These receptors all come from a woman in her 70s with active or convalescent COVID-19.

This sequence joins TRBV3-1 (or the pseudogene TRBV3-2) and TRBJ2-7, with 9 bases identical to TRBD2. With V trimmed by 0 bases and J by 5 bases, 14 bases remained unmatched. Germline V gene data show CDR1 as LGHDT and CDR2 as YNNKEL (reference sequence). The CDR3 is made up of 18 amino acids. CDR3 protein: CASSQDCAWREGPNEQYF. CDR3 in DNA: TGTGCCAGCAGCCAAGATTGTGCCTGGCGGGAGGGCCCCAACGAGCAGTACTTC.

This clone was seen a handful of times. The V and J genes are TRBV5-1 and TRBJ2-7, with 10 bases matching TRBD1. The CDR3 has 15 residues. V was pared by 0 bases and J by 5 bases, with 5 bases of the junction left unmatched. Per the germline V gene, CDR1 is SGHRS and CDR2 is YFSETQ. CDR3 in DNA: TGCGCCAGCAGCTTGGGACAGGGGGCGCGTAACGAGCAGTACTTC. As protein: CASSLGQGARNEQYF.

The chain is built from TRBV7-2 and TRBJ1-5, with D possibly matching TRBD1 (5 bases). Trimming removed 2 bases from V and 5 bases from J, with 13 bases in between. Germline V CDR1 and CDR2: SGHTA, FQGNSA. This CDR3 is 15 amino acids long. Written as DNA, the CDR3 is TGTGCCAGCAGCTTAAGGAGGGGCCTTTATCAGCCCCAGCATTTT. It yields the protein CASSLRRGLYQPQHF.

The chain couples TRBV18 to TRBJ1-1, with D unclear. Trimming took 4 bases from V and 3 from J, leaving 9 bases between them. CDR1 is KGHSH and CDR2 is LQKENI in the germline V gene. The CDR3 spans 13 residues. In DNA form, the CDR3 reads TGTGCCAGCTCACGCGGGGTGGACACTGAAGCTTTCTTT. Its protein is CASSRGVDTEAFF.

The chain employs TRBV2 and TRBJ1-1; 9 nucleotides match TRBD1. The V and J ends lost 8 bases and 3 bases, in that order; junction bases with no gene match: 7. Germline CDR1 and CDR2: SNHLY and FYNNEI. The CDR3 loop spans 14 amino acids. CDR3 DNA: TGTGCCAGCGGAGGGACAGGGTTTTACACTGAAGCTTTCTTT. Translating gives CASGGTGFYTEAFF.

The chain employs TRBV7-2 and TRBJ1-5; possible D gene TRBD1, 5 bases. Germline CDR1 SGHTA, CDR2 FQGNSA. The V end was cut by 5 bases, the J end by 2 bases, with 13 bases between. This CDR3 region has 15 residues. CDR3 residues: CASSPVDSRNQPQHF. The CDR3 coding sequence is TGTGCCAGCAGCCCCGTAGACAGTCGCAATCAGCCCCAGCATTTT.

This clone showed up just once. The rearrangement links TRBV6-2 or TRBV6-3 to TRBJ2-7, with 8 nucleotides matching TRBD1. Germline V lookup: CDR1 MNHEY, CDR2 SVGEGT. Unmatched junction bases numbered 11, after V lost 5 bases and J lost 2 bases. The CDR3 contains 16 residues. CDR3 in amino acids: CASSGSPRTGPYEQYF. The DNA of the CDR3 is TGTGCCAGCAGTGGGTCCCCTCGGACAGGGCCCTACGAGCAGTACTTC.

CDR3 in DNA: TGTGCCAGCAGCCCGCGGGCCAGCTTGTCCAATGAGCAGTTCTTC. Residues: CASSPRASLSNEQFF. The V and J genes are TRBV7-2 and TRBJ2-1; possibly TRBD2 for D (5 bases). Germline V gene lookup returns CDR1 SGHTA and CDR2 FQGNSA. V was cut by 5 bases and J by 6 bases, with 17 bases left in between. The length of the CDR3 is 15 residues.